These T cell receptor beta chains were read from a single sample in a study of beta chain features in type 1 diabetes. Clones were read by immunoSEQ multiplex PCR, and TCRdb kept only the in-frame ones, dropping some. The data contain roughly 70,000 clones, just under 50% of them singletons. The sample was central memory CD4+ T cells from blood. Every receptor here comes from a man between 25 and 39 years old with type 1 diabetes. The CDR3 runs from the conserved cysteine through the conserved F or W. D genes are given only for firm matches. A row's size may be missing; if present it is once, few, many or a size class.

v_call	clone_size	j_call	d_call	cdr3_aa	cdr3_nt
TRBV6-5	NA	TRBJ2-7	TRBD1	CASSTWTGDYEQYF	TGTGCCAGCAGTACCTGGACAGGGGACTACGAGCAGTACTTC
TRBV11-2	NA	TRBJ1-4	NA	CASSLVVAGNEKLFF	TGTGCCAGCAGCTTAGTTGTGGCGGGTAATGAAAAACTGTTTTTT
TRBV10-3	NA	TRBJ2-2	NA	CAIAGGGTGELFF	TGTGCCATCGCAGGGGGAGGCACCGGGGAGCTGTTTTTT
TRBV2	NA	TRBJ2-6	NA	CASSEAPTGSGANVLTF	TGTGCCAGCAGTGAAGCCCCGACGGGCTCTGGGGCCAACGTCCTGACTTTC
TRBV10-2	NA	TRBJ2-2	TRBD2	CASRTSGGGTGELFF	TGCGCCAGCAGGACTAGCGGGGGGGGCACCGGGGAGCTGTTTTTT
TRBV5-1	NA	TRBJ2-3	TRBD1	CASSPGTGEREQYF	TGCGCCAGCAGTCCCGGGACAGGGGAGAGAGAGCAGTATTTT
TRBV10-3	few	TRBJ2-1	NA	CAISETDSSYNEQFF	TGTGCCATCAGTGAGACGGACAGCTCCTACAATGAGCAGTTCTTC
TRBV4-1	few	TRBJ2-5	NA	CASSTGVQETQYF	TGCGCCAGCAGCACGGGGGTTCAAGAGACCCAGTACTTC
TRBV11-2	NA	TRBJ2-3	TRBD2	CASSLVLAGGPDTQYF	TGTGCCAGCAGCTTAGTACTAGCGGGAGGGCCAGATACGCAGTATTTT
TRBV7-9	NA	TRBJ2-1	NA	CALGGVEQFF	TGTGCCCTAGGGGGGGTTGAGCAGTTCTTC
TRBV29-1	NA	TRBJ1-2	TRBD1	CSVGQGVYGYTF	TGCAGCGTTGGACAGGGGGTCTATGGCTACACCTTC
TRBV29-1	NA	TRBJ2-3	TRBD2	CSVERERGWDTQYF	TGCAGCGTTGAAAGAGAGCGGGGATGGGATACGCAGTATTTT
TRBV11-2	NA	TRBJ1-1	NA	CASSPERGNTEAFF	TGTGCCAGCAGCCCGGAGAGAGGGAACACTGAAGCTTTCTTT
TRBV7-2	NA	TRBJ1-4	TRBD1	CASSSPGTGGREKLFF	TGTGCCAGCAGCTCGCCTGGGACAGGGGGAAGGGAAAAACTGTTTTTT
TRBV4-2	few	TRBJ2-5	NA	CASSQRGGGETQYF	TGTGCCAGCAGCCAACGAGGGGGGGGAGAGACCCAGTACTTC
TRBV5-6	few	TRBJ2-5	TRBD1	CASSRDRGQETQYF	TGTGCCAGCAGCCGGGACAGGGGACAAGAGACCCAGTACTTC
TRBV6-5	few	TRBJ1-2	TRBD1	CASSMTGNYGYTF	TGTGCCAGCAGTATGACAGGGAACTATGGCTACACCTTC
TRBV10-3	NA	TRBJ2-5	NA	CAISLDKTQETQYF	TGTGCCATCAGTCTTGACAAGACCCAAGAGACCCAGTACTTC
TRBV5-1	NA	TRBJ1-6	NA	CASSRTSYNSPLHF	TGCGCCAGCAGCCGGACATCTTATAATTCACCCCTCCACTTT
TRBV10-2	few	TRBJ1-1	NA	CASSPEFDREAFF	TGCGCCAGCAGTCCCGAATTCGACAGGGAAGCTTTCTTT
TRBV28	once	TRBJ1-2	TRBD1	CASSPRDREVYGYTF	TGTGCCAGCAGTCCCCGTGACAGGGAGGTCTATGGCTACACCTTC
TRBV19	NA	TRBJ2-7	TRBD1	CATAGTGIGYEQYF	TGTGCCACAGCCGGGACAGGGATCGGGTACGAGCAGTACTTC
TRBV12-2	few	TRBJ2-4	NA	CASRLLGQGDDTDIQYF	TGTGCAAGTCGCCTCTTAGGACAGGGGGATGATACAGACATTCAGTACTTC